This entry features one T cell receptor beta chain sequence. CDR3 length: 13 amino acids. Germline CDR1 is GTSNPN and CDR2 is SVGIG (reference sequence). Trimming removed 5 bases at V and 2 bases at J, with 12 bases between. This entry belongs to a study of blood T cell repertoires in COVID-19. Study background: COVID-19 samples collected from the United States, Italy and Spain covered acute and convalescent phases.

Libraries were prepared by immunoSEQ multiplex PCR; TCRdb keeps only in-frame clonotypes and omits some of them. This sample has about 100,000 clones, with around 86% found just once. Participant reports of clinical history set cohort assignment. This sequence originates from a woman aged 45-59 years who had recovered from COVID-19. The chain links TRBV30 to TRBJ2-5, with D perhaps matching TRBD2 (5 bases). The specimen sequenced was PBMCs or T cells enriched from blood (not recorded which). The CDR3 reads CAWGSGKQETQYF. The CDR3 DNA follows: TGTGCCTGGGGGTCGGGAAAACAAGAGACCCAGTACTTC.